These 2 T cell receptor beta chains share one sample of origin, sequenced in a study of pediatric ulcerative colitis. Repertoires were generated with immunoSEQ multiplex PCR, while TCRdb's copy carries only in-frame clones and drops some. The table records about 36,000 clones, around four fifths of them present only once. Sequenced: blood. The source is a girl between 5 and 17 years old with moderate ulcerative colitis.

The V gene is TRBV6-5, the J gene TRBJ1-5; no definite D call. Germline-derived CDR1 and CDR2 are MNHEY and SVGAGI. The CDR3 consists of 15 residues. V lost 4 bases and J 2 bases, leaving 12 bases between the germline ends. The CDR3 loop is CASSLDGRGNQPQHF. The CDR3, as DNA: TGTGCCAGCAGTTTGGACGGTAGGGGCAATCAGCCCCAGCATTTT.

The V call is TRBV5-4, the J call TRBJ2-7, with D tentatively TRBD1 or TRBD2 (6 bases each). Looked up from germline, CDR1 is SGHNT and CDR2 is YYREEE (reference sequence). Trimming took off 4 bases at V and 5 bases at J, with 13 bases between the two ends. The CDR3 runs to 13 residues. The CDR3 DNA reads TGTGCCAGCAGCGGACTGGGGGGCGACGAGCAGTACTTC. Translated, it gives CASSGLGGDEQYF.